The 18 T cell receptor beta chains in this list originate from one sample, sequenced in a study of CD8 T cells in Susac syndrome. It was with random hexamers that 0.5 to 1 ug RNA was reverse transcribed. Each CDR3 protein gets one entry after TCRdb re-called the immunoSEQ multiplex PCR reads with MiXCR. In the table there are about 120,000 distinct CDR3 sequences, less than 95% of which are singletons. The sequenced material came from CD4+ T cells from PBMCs. These receptors all stem from a human donor with multiple sclerosis.

The chain combines TRBV23-1 with TRBJ1-2; perhaps TRBD1 as D (5 bases). TRBV23-1 is marked as an open reading frame, function uncertain. This CDR3 has 14 amino acids. V was clipped by 3 bases and J by 4 bases, with 12 bases between them. CDR3 sequence reads: CASSHFAGAYGYTF. The CDR3 bases are TGCGCCAGCAGTCACTTTGCCGGGGCCTATGGCTACACCTTC.

This clonotype occurred once. V is TRBV6-5 and J is TRBJ1-2; D possibly corresponds to TRBD1 (5 bases). Germline lookup yields CDR1 MNHEY and CDR2 SVGAGI. The CDR3 runs to 13 residues. Trimming removed 9 bases from V and 4 bases from J, with 15 bases in between. For the CDR3, the DNA is TGTGCCAGTGCCCTGGGGGGATTCTATGGCTACACCTTC. It yields the protein CASALGGFYGYTF.

Here the CDR3 reads CSVEDRALLNEQFF. CDR3 DNA: TGCAGCGTTGAAGATCGAGCTCTCCTCAATGAGCAGTTCTTC. The V and J genes are TRBV29-1 and TRBJ2-1; no clear D. The CDR3 is made up of 14 amino acids. V shed 0 bases and J shed 6 bases, with 12 bases lying between them. Germline CDR1 and CDR2: SQVTM and ANQGSEA.

The chain employs TRBV30 and TRBJ2-7; D gene uncertain. The CDR3 spans 11 residues. The germline V gene encodes CDR1 GTSNPN and CDR2 SVGIG (reference sequence). V shed 2 bases and J shed 6 bases, with 8 bases lying between them. The CDR3 DNA follows: TGTGCCTGGAGTCCCTCGGTCGAGCAGTACTTC. It translates to CAWSPSVEQYF.

The chain links TRBV7-2 to TRBJ1-5; D may be TRBD1 (5 bases). CDR3 length: 15 residues. Germline V lookup: CDR1 SGHTA, CDR2 FQGNSA. V dropped 1 base and J dropped 6 bases, with 13 bases sitting between them. Here the CDR3 reads CASSLGQLGGQPQHF. As DNA, the CDR3 is TGTGCCAGCAGCTTAGGGCAGCTGGGGGGTCAGCCCCAGCATTTT.

The CDR3 here is CASPPGENWRYNEQFF. The CDR3 nucleotides are TGTGCCAGCCCTCCTGGTGAAAATTGGCGATACAATGAGCAGTTCTTC. V is TRBV18 and J is TRBJ2-1; D is ambiguous. Trimming took 8 bases from V and 4 from J, leaving 21 bases between them. Germline CDR1 and CDR2: KGHSH and LQKENI. The length of the CDR3 is 16 residues.

The rearrangement links TRBV18 to TRBJ1-1, with 10 bases fitting TRBD1. There are 14 residues in the CDR3. Germline loops: CDR1 KGHSH, CDR2 LQKENI. V was pared by 3 bases and J by 4 bases, with 2 bases of the junction left unmatched. CDR3 region: CASSPRTGGTEAFF. The DNA of the CDR3 is TGTGCCAGCTCACCTCGGACAGGGGGCACTGAAGCTTTCTTT.

The chain uses TRBV19 and TRBJ2-1; D ambiguous. The V gene's germline CDR1 is LNHDA and CDR2 SQIVND (reference sequence). V was pared by 5 bases and J by 3 bases, with 14 bases between. The CDR3 covers 15 residues. The CDR3 loop is CASSLASRNYNEQFF. In nucleotides, the CDR3 is TGTGCCAGTAGTCTGGCTTCACGGAACTACAATGAGCAGTTCTTC.

This clonotype appeared once. The chain links TRBV7-2 to TRBJ2-7; TRBD2 aligns across 7 bases. The germline V gene encodes CDR1 SGHTA and CDR2 FQGNSA. The CDR3 is made up of 14 amino acids. V lost 5 bases and J lost 3; bases outside the gene matches: 7. The CDR3 is CASSPRTRSYEQYF. As DNA, the CDR3 is TGTGCCAGCAGCCCGAGGACTAGAAGCTACGAGCAGTACTTC.

The chain carries TRBV7-2 and TRBJ2-2, with 8 positions matching TRBD1. V lost 3 bases, J lost 0 bases, and 0 bases stayed unmatched. This CDR3 contains 15 residues. Germline-derived CDR1 and CDR2 are SGHTA and FQGNSA. CDR3 loop: CASSLTGANTGELFF. The CDR3 bases are TGTGCCAGCAGCTTGACAGGGGCGAACACCGGGGAGCTGTTTTTT.

The rearrangement links TRBV15 to TRBJ2-5, with D unresolved. CDR1 is LNHNV, CDR2 YYDKDF, per germline (reference sequence). The CDR3 sequence is 15 residues long. The germline V and J ends were trimmed by 0 bases and 5 bases, with 13 bases remaining between them. This chain's CDR3 is CATSREGTVSETQYF. CDR3 coding DNA: TGTGCCACCAGCAGAGAAGGCACGGTATCGGAGACCCAGTACTTC.

The J gene is TRBJ2-7, the V gene TRBV4-1, with D unresolved. CDR3 length: 14 amino acids. Trimming stripped 1 base from V and 1 base from J, with 8 bases between. The germline gives CDR1 MGHRA, CDR2 YSYEKL. The CDR3 sequence is CASSQAWGSYEQYF. As DNA, the CDR3 is TGCGCCAGCAGCCAAGCTTGGGGATCCTACGAGCAGTACTTC.

The V and J genes are TRBV30 and TRBJ2-7, with D uncertain. The CDR3 is 11 amino acids. The germline gives CDR1 GTSNPN, CDR2 SVGIG (reference sequence). The V end lost 3 bases, the J end lost 4 bases, and 7 bases lay between the germline ends. In DNA form, the CDR3 reads TGTGCCTGGAGCGATCCTTACGAGCAGTACTTC. Its protein product is CAWSDPYEQYF.

The CDR3 region is CASSYSPGNSPLHF. The CDR3 DNA reads TGTGCCAGCAGTTACTCCCCTGGGAATTCACCCCTCCACTTT. The rearrangement links TRBV6-2 or TRBV6-3 to TRBJ1-6; D gene ambiguous. V was shortened by 0 bases and J by 7 bases, with 7 bases between the two germline ends. CDR1 is MNHEY, CDR2 SVGEGT, per germline. This CDR3 is built from 14 residues.

The CDR3 spells CSARWGSTEAFF. The CDR3 nucleotides read TGCAGTGCTAGATGGGGGAGCACTGAAGCTTTCTTT. The chain uses TRBV20-1 and TRBJ1-1, with D perhaps TRBD1 (5 bases). CDR3 length equals 12 residues. Germline V CDR1 and CDR2: DFQATT, SNEGSKA (reference sequence). Trimming removed 2 bases at V and 4 bases at J, with 8 bases between.

The chain is built from TRBV6-5 and TRBJ2-5; D is unclear. This CDR3 contains 14 residues. V gave up 5 bases and J gave up 1 base, with 11 bases separating them. Germline-derived CDR1 and CDR2 are MNHEY and SVGAGI. CDR3 sequence: CASSRSQSQETQYF. The CDR3, as DNA: TGTGCCAGCAGTCGATCACAGAGCCAAGAGACCCAGTACTTC.

The chain recombines TRBV7-2 with TRBJ1-5; D gene ambiguous. V lost 8 bases to trimming and J lost 2 bases, with 19 bases between them. Germline CDR1 SGHTA, CDR2 FQGNSA. CDR3 length equals 16 residues. DNA for the CDR3: TGTGCCAGCTCCCCACTAGCACCAGGTGGCAATCAGCCCCAGCATTTT. It encodes CASSPLAPGGNQPQHF.

The V call is TRBV15, the J call TRBJ1-5; 9 bases align to TRBD1. J lost 4 bases, V lost 0 bases, and 7 bases had no gene match. Germline assignment: CDR1 LNHNV and CDR2 YYDKDF (reference sequence). The CDR3 extends over 17 amino acids. CDR3 coding DNA: TGTGCCACCAGCAGAGATGGTCCGGACAGGGGTAATCAGCCCCAGCATTTT. It is translated as CATSRDGPDRGNQPQHF.